These 22 T cell receptor beta chains came from one sample sequenced in a study of cytomegalovirus exposure and HLA in healthy donors. Generated by immunoSEQ multiplex PCR, the TCRdb table keeps only in-frame clones and is missing some. The data contain 80,000 to 100,000 clones, more than 75% of them singletons. The specimen was PBMCs. The receptors come from a man aged 18 to 30 in good health and CMV-seropositive.

DNA of the CDR3: TGTGCCAGCAGCTTAGATTGGAGTAGCGGGGGGGCCGCGGATGAGCAGTTCTTC. The encoded protein is CASSLDWSSGGAADEQFF. The chain joins TRBV11-2 to TRBJ2-1; 11 bases fit TRBD2. The J segment lost 8 bases and the V segment lost 0 bases, leaving 12 bases of the junction unmatched. Germline CDR1 is SGHAT and CDR2 is FQNNGV. The CDR3 consists of 18 residues.

The chain couples TRBV4-3 to TRBJ1-2; 7 bases are shared with TRBD1. The ends lost 4 bases at V and 8 bases at J; junction bases unmatched: 16. CDR1 and CDR2 from the germline V gene are LGHNA and YSLEER. The CDR3 has 16 residues. The CDR3 region is CASSPETETGAWGYTF. As DNA, the CDR3 is TGCGCCAGCAGCCCAGAAACCGAAACAGGGGCGTGGGGCTACACCTTC.

This clone was seen only a few times. This chain uses TRBV7-2 with TRBJ2-2; 10 nucleotides line up with TRBD2. The CDR3 loop spans 17 amino acids. Germline-derived CDR1 and CDR2 are SGHTA and FQGNSA. V lost 3 bases to trimming and J lost 4 bases; unmatched junction nucleotides: 8. The CDR3 DNA sequence: TGTGCCAGCAGCTTCGCCCTAGCGGGAGTTCGCACCGGGGAGCTGTTTTTT. It codes for CASSFALAGVRTGELFF.

The V call is TRBV5-1, the J call TRBJ2-5; 9 bases are shared with TRBD2. Germline CDR1 reads SGHRS; CDR2 reads YFSETQ. V lost 0 bases, J lost 3 bases, and 3 bases stayed unmatched. The CDR3 contains 15 residues. CDR3 DNA sequence: TGCGCCAGCAGCTTGGGCGGGGGGGCGGAAGAGACCCAGTACTTC. Amino acid sequence: CASSLGGGAEETQYF. Combining the CDR3 with reference TRBV5-1 and TRBJ2-5 gives the whole variable domain KAGVTQTPRYLIKTRGQQVTLSCSPISGHRSVSWYQQTPGQGLQFLFEYFSETQRNKGNFPGRFSGRQFSNSRSEMNVSTLELGDSALYLCASSLGGGAEETQYFGPGTRLLVL.

This clone appeared a single time. The rearrangement uses TRBV7-2 and TRBJ1-5; D gene uncertain. This CDR3 contains 15 residues. Germline CDR1 reads SGHTA; CDR2 reads FQGNSA. Trimming cost V 3 bases and J 7 bases, with 16 bases left between them. The CDR3 nucleotides are TGTGCCAGCAGCTTCGAACCCGGGGTTATCCAGCCCCAGCATTTT. Residues: CASSFEPGVIQPQHF.

The V call is TRBV7-9, the J call TRBJ1-2; TRBD1 might be the D (6 bases). The CDR3 is made up of 14 amino acids. Trimming removed 5 bases from V and 8 bases from J, with 18 bases in between. CDR1 and CDR2 from the germline V gene are SEHNR and FQNEAQ (reference sequence). This CDR3 is CASSPEGGVEGYTF. The DNA of the CDR3 is TGTGCCAGCAGCCCTGAAGGGGGAGTGGAGGGCTACACCTTC.

The rearrangement uses TRBV7-9 and TRBJ1-2, with D possibly matching TRBD1 (5 bases). The V end was cut by 4 bases, the J end by 5 bases, with 17 bases between. Germline CDR1 and CDR2: SEHNR and FQNEAQ (reference sequence). This CDR3 has 15 residues. The CDR3 nucleotides are TGTGCCAGCAGCTCCCGTAAAGGGGAGGGGTATGGCTACACCTTC. This codes for CASSSRKGEGYGYTF.

The rearrangement links TRBV7-3 to TRBJ1-6; D unresolved. The CDR3 contains 15 residues. Trimming removed 2 bases at V and 10 bases at J, with 15 bases between. CDR1 and CDR2 from the germline V gene are SGHTA and FQGTGA. Here the CDR3 DNA reads TGTGCCAGCAGCTTAGACCGCGCGGGTAGATCACCCCTCCACTTT. Translation: CASSLDRAGRSPLHF.

The rearrangement joins TRBV7-3 to TRBJ2-3; no clear D. V was cut by 5 bases and J by 6 bases, with 18 bases left in between. The CDR3 sequence is 15 residues long. The germline V gene has CDR1 SGHTA and CDR2 FQGTGA. The CDR3 here is CASSAGGRASDTQYF. The CDR3 DNA reads as TGTGCCAGCAGCGCCGGTGGTCGAGCAAGCGATACGCAGTATTTT.

V is TRBV19 and J is TRBJ2-7, with 10 bases aligning to TRBD1. This CDR3 comprises 15 residues. Germline lookup yields CDR1 LNHDA and CDR2 SQIVND (reference sequence). V was clipped by 4 bases and J by 0 bases; unmatched bases: 3. In nucleotides, the CDR3 is TGTGCCAGTAGTACGTGGGACAGGGGCTCCTACGAGCAGTACTTC. It is translated as CASSTWDRGSYEQYF. The entire variable domain, with the rest obtained from reference TRBV19 and TRBJ2-7, is as follows: DGGITQSPKYLFRKEGQNVTLSCEQNLNHDAMYWYRQDPGQGLRLIYYSQIVNDFQKGDIAEGYSVSREKKESFPLTVTSAQKNPTAFYLCASSTWDRGSYEQYFGPGTRLTVT.

This clone showed up just a few times. This chain uses TRBV2 with TRBJ2-7; 9 bases are shared with TRBD1. V gave up 8 bases and J gave up 3 bases; unmatched junction bases: 8. The V gene's germline CDR1 is SNHLY and CDR2 FYNNEI. The CDR3 sequence is 14 residues long. The CDR3 DNA reads as TGTGCCAGCGGGGGGGGACAGGGAAACTACGAGCAGTACTTC. As protein: CASGGGQGNYEQYF.

This chain connects TRBV6-6 to TRBJ1-3; the D is unclear. Per the germline V gene, CDR1 is MNHNY and CDR2 is SVGAGI (reference sequence). V shed 4 bases and J shed 0 bases, with 4 bases lying between them. The length of the CDR3 is 13 residues. The CDR3 nucleotides read TGTGCCAGCAGTTGGAGCTCTGGAAACACCATATATTTT. Protein: CASSWSSGNTIYF.

J is TRBJ1-1 and V is TRBV6-1, with D possibly matching TRBD1 (6 bases). With 4 bases removed from V and 5 bases from J, the gap between germline ends came to 11 bases. The CDR3 is 13 amino acids. CDR1 MNHNS and CDR2 SASEGT come from the germline V gene. The CDR3 sequence is CASSADRTTEAFF. The CDR3 nucleotides read TGTGCCAGCAGTGCTGACAGGACGACTGAAGCTTTCTTT.

The V call is TRBV6-5, the J call TRBJ2-3; no reliable D call. The CDR3 covers 14 residues. V was trimmed by 10 bases and J by 2 bases, leaving 16 bases between them. Germline CDR1 reads MNHEY; CDR2 reads SVGAGI. CDR3 region: CATSTGFPTDTQYF. CDR3 DNA sequence: TGTGCCACCTCAACCGGGTTTCCCACAGATACGCAGTATTTT.

This clone came up once. CDR3 sequence: CASSTPGTRETQYF. Written as DNA, the CDR3 is TGCGCCAGCAGCACACCGGGAACGAGGGAGACCCAGTACTTC. The V and J genes are TRBV5-1 and TRBJ2-5, with D possibly TRBD2 on 5 matching bases. CDR3 length equals 14 residues. Per the germline V gene, CDR1 is SGHRS and CDR2 is YFSETQ. The V end lost 4 bases, the J end lost 5 bases, and 15 bases lay between the germline ends.

The chain is built from TRBV11-2 and TRBJ1-3; 11 bases agree with TRBD1. V dropped 5 bases and J dropped 5; count of bases not matched to a gene: 8. The CDR3 is made up of 16 amino acids. Germline values: CDR1 SGHAT, CDR2 FQNNGV. The CDR3 sequence: CASSRGQGAVRNTIYF. As DNA, the CDR3 is TGTGCCAGCAGCCGAGGACAGGGGGCGGTGAGAAACACCATATATTTT.

This chain connects TRBV11-2 to TRBJ2-5, with D possibly matching TRBD2 (5 bases). The CDR3 extends over 11 amino acids. Trimming stripped 2 bases from V and 14 bases from J, with 12 bases between. Per germline, CDR1 SGHAT and CDR2 FQNNGV. This chain's CDR3 is CASSLLDSPYF. DNA for the CDR3: TGTGCCAGCAGCTTATTGGACTCCCCTTACTTC.

This clone has just one count. This chain's CDR3 is CASRTTGSGEAFF. The CDR3 nucleotides read TGTGCCAGCAGGACGACAGGGTCGGGTGAAGCTTTCTTT. The genes are TRBV6-4 and TRBJ1-1; TRBD1 aligns across 7 bases. The CDR3 totals 13 residues. V gave up 6 bases and J gave up 7 bases; unmatched junction bases: 8. Germline V gives CDR1 MRHNA, CDR2 SNTAGT.

In its sample, this clone was seen a few times. The V and J genes are TRBV4-2 and TRBJ2-7; D gene unclear. The germline V and J ends were trimmed by 1 base and 6 bases, with 16 bases remaining between them. This CDR3 is built from 15 residues. Germline V CDR1 and CDR2: LGHNA, YNFKEQ. The CDR3 DNA follows: TGTGCCAGCAGCCAAGCGCGGTCAGAGTCTCGCGAGCAGTACTTC. Residues: CASSQARSESREQYF.

This chain connects TRBV2 to TRBJ1-5, with 9 bases matching TRBD1. With V trimmed by 6 bases and J by 5 bases, 8 bases remained unmatched. CDR3 length: 15 amino acids. In germline, CDR1 is SNHLY, CDR2 FYNNEI. CDR3: CASSADRGSHQPQHF. The CDR3 DNA reads as TGTGCCAGCAGCGCCGACAGGGGGAGTCATCAGCCCCAGCATTTT.

The chain links TRBV6-5 to TRBJ1-2; D might be TRBD1 (6 bases). There are 13 residues in the CDR3. Trimming removed 0 bases at V and 7 bases at J, with 9 bases between. CDR1 and CDR2 from the germline V gene are MNHEY and SVGAGI. DNA for the CDR3: TGTGCCAGCAGTTACTCTCAGGGGTCTGGCTACACCTTC. Protein product: CASSYSQGSGYTF.

The chain employs TRBV2 and TRBJ1-1; D ambiguous. The CDR3 consists of 13 residues. Germline CDR1 and CDR2: SNHLY and FYNNEI. V dropped 1 base and J dropped 7 bases, with 10 bases sitting between them. Written as DNA, the CDR3 is TGTGCCAGCAGTGAAGTGGCTTCAAGTGAAGCTTTCTTT. It yields the protein CASSEVASSEAFF.